These 12 T cell receptor beta chains were sequenced from one sample in a study of blood T cell repertoires in COVID-19. Using immunoSEQ multiplex PCR, the repertoire was profiled, and TCRdb retains in-frame clones only, with some absent. The profile shows 250,000 to 300,000 clones, approximately 87% of them singletons. The sample was peripheral blood. The receptor set was obtained from a woman in her 40s who had recovered from COVID-19.

The chain joins TRBV12-3 or TRBV12-4 to TRBJ1-1; D remains unclear. The ends were cut back, 3 bases at V and 10 bases at J, with 12 bases in the middle. The CDR3 runs to 12 residues. Here the CDR3 reads CASSFQEELAFF. The DNA of the CDR3 is TGTGCCAGCAGTTTTCAGGAGGAGTTAGCTTTCTTT.

DNA for the CDR3: TGCGCCAGCACCTTACCCAGCGGGGGCACAGATACGCAGTATTTT. Translated, it gives CASTLPSGGTDTQYF. The chain combines TRBV5-1 with TRBJ2-3; 7 bases align to TRBD2. V was clipped by 6 bases and J by 1 base; unmatched bases: 8. CDR3 length: 15 residues. Germline V lookup: CDR1 SGHRS, CDR2 YFSETQ. Using reference TRBV5-1 and TRBJ2-3 for the parts outside the CDR3, the full variable domain is KAGVTQTPRYLIKTRGQQVTLSCSPISGHRSVSWYQQTPGQGLQFLFEYFSETQRNKGNFPGRFSGRQFSNSRSEMNVSTLELGDSALYLCASTLPSGGTDTQYFGPGTRLTVL.

The chain links TRBV7-9 to TRBJ2-2; perhaps TRBD2 as D (6 bases). CDR1 and CDR2 (germline): SEHNR, FQNEAQ (reference sequence). V lost 5 bases, J lost 0 bases, and 10 bases lay in between. The CDR3 extends over 15 amino acids. In DNA form, the CDR3 reads TGTGCCAGCAGCCAGCGGGTCTCGAACACCGGGGAGCTGTTTTTT. This sequence encodes CASSQRVSNTGELFF.

This chain links TRBV10-3 with TRBJ2-3; TRBD2 agrees at 10 bases. CDR3 length: 16 residues. From germline, CDR1 is ENHRY and CDR2 SYGVKD. V gave up 4 bases and J gave up 2 bases; unmatched junction bases: 6. The CDR3 protein is CAISGGSGGYTDTQYF. Written as DNA, the CDR3 is TGTGCCATCAGTGGTGGTAGCGGGGGGTACACAGATACGCAGTATTTT.

This clone was counted only a few times. The rearrangement uses TRBV5-1 and TRBJ2-3; 9 bases align to TRBD2. After removal of 0 bases from V and 5 bases from J, the junction contained 10 bases not matched to a gene. The germline V gene encodes CDR1 SGHRS and CDR2 YFSETQ. There are 17 residues in the CDR3. DNA for the CDR3: TGCGCCAGCAGCTTGGTTAGGGCGGGGGGGCAGTTAGATACGCAGTATTTT. Its translation: CASSLVRAGGQLDTQYF.

The V and J genes are TRBV11-1 and TRBJ1-1; 9 nucleotides match TRBD1. The V segment lost 5 bases and the J segment 0 bases; nucleotides outside the gene matches: 7. The germline V gene has CDR1 SGHAT and CDR2 FQDESV (reference sequence). This CDR3 has 16 amino acids. The CDR3 nucleotides are TGTGCCAGCAGCGGACAGGGGACCCTCGTGAACACTGAAGCTTTCTTT. This gives the protein CASSGQGTLVNTEAFF.

J is TRBJ2-7 and V is TRBV12-3 or TRBV12-4, with 7 positions matching TRBD1. J gave up 12 bases and V 6 bases, and 11 bases lay outside the gene matches. The CDR3 consists of 12 residues. The CDR3 is CASRRTGEVTYF. Written as DNA, the CDR3 is TGTGCCAGCAGACGGACAGGCGAAGTTACGTACTTC.

The chain couples TRBV5-1 to TRBJ1-2; possibly TRBD1 for D (5 bases). V was cut by 0 bases and J by 3 bases, with 9 bases left in between. The CDR3 has 14 amino acids. CDR1 is SGHRS, CDR2 YFSETQ, per germline. The CDR3 loop is CASSLGQQDYGYTF. In nucleotides, the CDR3 is TGCGCCAGCAGCTTGGGACAGCAAGACTATGGCTACACCTTC. Full variable domain (missing parts from reference TRBV5-1 and TRBJ1-2): KAGVTQTPRYLIKTRGQQVTLSCSPISGHRSVSWYQQTPGQGLQFLFEYFSETQRNKGNFPGRFSGRQFSNSRSEMNVSTLELGDSALYLCASSLGQQDYGYTFGSGTRLTVV.

The rearrangement links TRBV5-4 to TRBJ2-5; 7 nucleotides line up with TRBD2. This CDR3 comprises 14 residues. V lost 3 bases, J lost 5 bases, and 7 bases stayed unmatched. Germline V CDR1 and CDR2: SGHNT, YYREEE (reference sequence). In nucleotides, the CDR3 is TGTGCCAGCAGCTCAAGGGACTACCTGGAGACCCAGTACTTC. Amino acids: CASSSRDYLETQYF.

The chain uses TRBV30 and TRBJ2-3; 8 bases line up with TRBD1. Germline lookup yields CDR1 GTSNPN and CDR2 SVGIG (reference sequence). This CDR3 region has 15 residues. V gave up 4 bases and J gave up 4 bases; unmatched junction bases: 10. CDR3 region: CAWKFAGGLSDTQYF. The DNA for the CDR3 is TGTGCCTGGAAGTTCGCAGGGGGCTTATCAGATACGCAGTATTTT. Together with reference TRBV30 and TRBJ2-3, the CDR3 gives the full variable domain: SQTIHQWPATLVQPVGSPLSLECTVEGTSNPNLYWYRQAAGRGLQLLFYSVGIGQISSEVPQNLSASRPQDRQFILSSKKLLLSDSGFYLCAWKFAGGLSDTQYFGPGTRLTVL.

This sequence joins TRBV7-9 and TRBJ1-3; D might be TRBD1 (6 bases). V lost 3 bases and J 9 bases, leaving 15 bases between the germline ends. There are 14 residues in the CDR3. Germline V gene data show CDR1 as SEHNR and CDR2 as FQNEAQ (reference sequence). The CDR3 region is CASSFEQGRGTIYF. The DNA of the CDR3 is TGTGCCAGCAGCTTCGAACAGGGTAGAGGCACCATATATTTT.

The genes are TRBV9 and TRBJ1-3; perhaps TRBD1 as D (6 bases). The CDR3 has 15 amino acids. Germline CDR1 is SGDLS and CDR2 is YYNGEE. V lost 4 bases, J lost 4 bases, and 15 bases lay in between. CDR3 region: CASSPRGTMGNTIYF. CDR3 bases: TGTGCCAGCAGCCCGAGGGGGACGATGGGAAACACCATATATTTT.